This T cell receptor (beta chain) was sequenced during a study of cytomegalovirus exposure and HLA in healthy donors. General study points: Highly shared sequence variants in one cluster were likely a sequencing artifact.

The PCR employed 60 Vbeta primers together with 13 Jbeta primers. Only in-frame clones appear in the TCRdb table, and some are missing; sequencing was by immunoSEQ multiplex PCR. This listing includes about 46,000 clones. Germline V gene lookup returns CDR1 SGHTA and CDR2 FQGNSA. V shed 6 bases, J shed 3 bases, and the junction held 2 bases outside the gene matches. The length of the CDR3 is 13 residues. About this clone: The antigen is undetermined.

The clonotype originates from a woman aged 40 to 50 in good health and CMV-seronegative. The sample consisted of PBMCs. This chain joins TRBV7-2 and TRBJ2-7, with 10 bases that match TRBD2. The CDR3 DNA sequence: TGTGCCAGCAGGGGGACTAGCGACTACGAGCAGTACTTC. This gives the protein CASRGTSDYEQYF.